This T cell receptor beta chain was documented in a study of blood T cell repertoires in COVID-19. Study background: PBMCs, B-cell-depleted T cells, or T cells provided the cDNA or gDNA that made up the material.

Original processing methods: The authors estimated nucleated cell counts from reference gene primer amplification. The assay was immunoSEQ multiplex PCR, and TCRdb's table has in-frame clones only and misses some. The V and J calls and clone size were taken over from that table, and D and trimming were inferred from the DNA. The sample lists about 300,000 clones, about 93% occurring once. With 8 bases clipped from V and 4 bases from J, the junction kept 11 bases outside the gene matches. This CDR3 region has 15 residues. The germline gives CDR1 LNHDA, CDR2 SQIVND (reference sequence). Individuals drawn from approximately 26 US areas were about 18 to 89 years old. The study assigned cohorts using participant-reported clinical history.

The sequenced material came from PBMCs or T cells enriched from blood (not recorded which). This sequence joins TRBV19 and TRBJ2-1; 7 bases fit TRBD1. The receptor comes from a woman under 40 who had recovered from COVID-19. CDR3 sequence (DNA): TGTGCCAGTTGTTCTAGGGGACAGCTATACAATGAGCAGTTCTTC. Translation gives CASCSRGQLYNEQFF.